The entry below gives a single TCR beta chain sequence along with its context. Its antigen is unknown. The data stem from a study of cytomegalovirus exposure and HLA in healthy donors. Study-wide results and limits: Apparent HLA restriction characterized most CMV-associated TCR beta chains in a later analysis.

Germline V gene sequence: CDR1 SQVTM, CDR2 ANQGSEA. The CDR3 has 12 amino acids. Trimming removed 1 base at V and 2 bases at J, with 4 bases between. PCR amplification relied on 60 Vbeta primers (plus 13 Jbeta primers). The protocol was immunoSEQ multiplex PCR, while the TCRdb copy is restricted to in-frame clones and leaves out a portion. The sample shows 150,000 to 200,000 clones, approximately 83% of them seen only once. Sequencing used PBMCs. The source is a woman aged 18-35 years in good health and CMV-seronegative. The genes are TRBV29-1 and TRBJ2-3, with D uncertain. The CDR3 is CSVEGNTDTQYF. CDR3 nucleotide sequence: TGCAGCGTTGAAGGTAACACAGATACGCAGTATTTT.